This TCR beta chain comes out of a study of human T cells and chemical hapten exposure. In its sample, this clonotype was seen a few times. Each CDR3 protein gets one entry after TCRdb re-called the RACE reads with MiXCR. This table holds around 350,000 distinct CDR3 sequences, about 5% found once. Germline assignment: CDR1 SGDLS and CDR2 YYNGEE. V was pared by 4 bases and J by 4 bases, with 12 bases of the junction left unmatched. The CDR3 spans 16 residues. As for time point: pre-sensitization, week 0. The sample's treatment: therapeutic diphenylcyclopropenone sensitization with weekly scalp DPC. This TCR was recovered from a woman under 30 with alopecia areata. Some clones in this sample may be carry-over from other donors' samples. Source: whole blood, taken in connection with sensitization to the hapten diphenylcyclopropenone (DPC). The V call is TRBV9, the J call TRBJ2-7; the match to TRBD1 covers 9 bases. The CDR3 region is CASSTLPGQGRYEQYF. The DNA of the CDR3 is TGTGCCAGCAGCACACTACCGGGACAGGGCAGGTACGAGCAGTACTTC. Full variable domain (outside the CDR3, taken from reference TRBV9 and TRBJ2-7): DSGVTQTPKHLITATGQRVTLRCSPRSGDLSVYWYQQSLDQGLQFLIQYYNGEERAKGNILERFSAQQFPDLHSELNLSSLELGDSALYFCASSTLPGQGRYEQYFGPGTRLTVT.